This T cell receptor (beta chain) was profiled in a study of T cells after yellow fever vaccination. Study-wide findings and caveats: Primary-vaccination clones mostly resurfaced post-booster (approximately 96% CD4, roughly 90% CD8). Contaminants from the bulk population, in the form of abundant clonotypes, could be found in FACS-sorted repertoires. Clonotypes shared by both compartments, CD4 and CD8, made up a small share.

5'RACE template switching produced TCR cDNA carrying a universal primer site and UMIs. One entry per CDR3 protein results from TCRdb running MiXCR on the 5' RACE reads. The table lists 25,000 to 30,000 distinct CDR3 sequences, less than 6.5% of them singletons. This clonotype came up many times. Its antigen is not known. Germline V gene lookup returns CDR1 GTSNPN and CDR2 SVGIG (reference sequence). CDR3 length: 14 residues. V dropped 1 base and J dropped 5; count of bases not matched to a gene: 5. This sequence was found in a young man who received the YFV17D yellow fever vaccine. Sequenced here: CD8+ T cells sorted from PBMCs, sampled 10 days after the yellow fever booster vaccination. This chain connects TRBV30 to TRBJ2-5; 9 bases are shared with TRBD2. The CDR3 loop reads CAWSDSGSWETQYF. The CDR3 DNA follows: TGTGCCTGGAGTGATAGCGGGAGTTGGGAGACCCAGTACTTC.